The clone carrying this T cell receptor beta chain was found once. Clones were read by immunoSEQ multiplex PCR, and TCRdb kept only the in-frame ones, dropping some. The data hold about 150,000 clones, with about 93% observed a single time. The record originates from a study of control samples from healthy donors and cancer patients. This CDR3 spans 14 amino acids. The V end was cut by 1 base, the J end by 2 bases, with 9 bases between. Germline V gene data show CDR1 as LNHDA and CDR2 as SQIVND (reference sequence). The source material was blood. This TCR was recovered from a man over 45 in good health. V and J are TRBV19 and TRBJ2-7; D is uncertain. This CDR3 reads CASSIGPPAYEQYF. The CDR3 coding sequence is TGTGCCAGTAGTATAGGACCTCCCGCCTACGAGCAGTACTTC.